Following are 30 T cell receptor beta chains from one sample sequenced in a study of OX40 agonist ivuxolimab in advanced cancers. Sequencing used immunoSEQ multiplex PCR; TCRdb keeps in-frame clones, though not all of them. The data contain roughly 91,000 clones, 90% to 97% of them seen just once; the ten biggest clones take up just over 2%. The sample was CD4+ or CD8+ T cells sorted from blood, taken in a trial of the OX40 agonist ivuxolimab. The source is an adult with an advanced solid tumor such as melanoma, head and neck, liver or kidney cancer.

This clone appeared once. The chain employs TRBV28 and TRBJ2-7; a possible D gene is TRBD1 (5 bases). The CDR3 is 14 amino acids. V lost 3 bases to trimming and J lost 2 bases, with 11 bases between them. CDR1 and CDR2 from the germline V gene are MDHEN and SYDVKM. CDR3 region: CASSFRAAPYEQYF. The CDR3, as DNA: TGTGCCAGCAGTTTCAGGGCAGCCCCCTACGAGCAGTACTTC.

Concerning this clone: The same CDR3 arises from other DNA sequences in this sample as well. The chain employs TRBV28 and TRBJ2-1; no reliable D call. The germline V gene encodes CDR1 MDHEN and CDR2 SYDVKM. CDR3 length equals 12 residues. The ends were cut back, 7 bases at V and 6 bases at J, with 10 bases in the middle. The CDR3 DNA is TGTGCCAGCACCCAGACGGGCAATGAGCAGTTCTTC. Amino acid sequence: CASTQTGNEQFF. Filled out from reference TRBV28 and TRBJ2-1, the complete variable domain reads DVKVTQSSRYLVKRTGEKVFLECVQDMDHENMFWYRQDPGLGLRLIYFSYDVKMKEKGDIPEGYSVSREKKERFSLILESASTNQTSMYLCASTQTGNEQFFGPGTRLTVL.

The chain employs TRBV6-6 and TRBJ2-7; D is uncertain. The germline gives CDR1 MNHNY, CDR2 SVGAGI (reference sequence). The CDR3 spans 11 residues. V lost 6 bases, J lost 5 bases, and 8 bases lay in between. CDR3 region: CASSQVDEQYF. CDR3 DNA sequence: TGTGCCAGCAGCCAGGTGGACGAGCAGTACTTC.

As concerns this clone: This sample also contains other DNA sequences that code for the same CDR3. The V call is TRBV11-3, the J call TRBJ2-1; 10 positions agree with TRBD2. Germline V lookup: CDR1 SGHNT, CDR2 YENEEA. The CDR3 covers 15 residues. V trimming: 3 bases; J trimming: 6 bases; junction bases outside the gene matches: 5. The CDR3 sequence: CASSLGTSVGNEQFF. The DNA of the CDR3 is TGTGCCAGCAGCTTGGGGACTAGCGTGGGCAATGAGCAGTTCTTC. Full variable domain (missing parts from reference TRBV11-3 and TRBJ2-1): EAGVVQSPRYKIIEKKQPVAFWCNPISGHNTLYWYLQNLGQGPELLIRYENEEAVDDSQLPKDRFSAERLKGVDSTLKIQPAELGDSAVYLCASSLGTSVGNEQFFGPGTRLTVL.

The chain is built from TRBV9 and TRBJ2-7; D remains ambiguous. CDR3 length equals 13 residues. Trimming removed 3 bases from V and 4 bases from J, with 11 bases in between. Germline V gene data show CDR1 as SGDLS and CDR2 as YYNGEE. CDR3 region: CASSASGAYEQYF. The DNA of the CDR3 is TGTGCCAGCAGCGCTTCGGGCGCGTACGAGCAGTACTTC.

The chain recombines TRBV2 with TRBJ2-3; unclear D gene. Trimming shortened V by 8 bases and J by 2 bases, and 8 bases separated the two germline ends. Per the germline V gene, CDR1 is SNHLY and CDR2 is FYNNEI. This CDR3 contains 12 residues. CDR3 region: CASVGSTDTQYF. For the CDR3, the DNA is TGTGCCAGCGTGGGTTCCACAGATACGCAGTATTTT.

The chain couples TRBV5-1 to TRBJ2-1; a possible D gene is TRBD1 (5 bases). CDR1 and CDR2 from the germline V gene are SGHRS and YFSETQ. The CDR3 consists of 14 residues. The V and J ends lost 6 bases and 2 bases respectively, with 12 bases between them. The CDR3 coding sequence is TGCGCCAGCAAGCCGACAGTAACCTACAATGAGCAGTTCTTC. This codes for CASKPTVTYNEQFF.

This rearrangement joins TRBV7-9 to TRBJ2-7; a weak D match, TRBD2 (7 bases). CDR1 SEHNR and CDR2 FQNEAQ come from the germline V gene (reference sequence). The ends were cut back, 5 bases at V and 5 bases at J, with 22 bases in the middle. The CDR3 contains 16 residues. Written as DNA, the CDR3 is TGTGCCAGCAGCCCAGGAACGGGGGGCGGTTTTAACGAGCAGTACTTC. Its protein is CASSPGTGGGFNEQYF.

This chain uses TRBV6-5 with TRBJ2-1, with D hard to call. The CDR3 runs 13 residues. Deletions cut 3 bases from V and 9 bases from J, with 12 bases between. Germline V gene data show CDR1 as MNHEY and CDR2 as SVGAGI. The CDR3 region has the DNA TGTGCCAGCAGTTATATCAATGATGGTGAGCAGTTCTTC. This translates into CASSYINDGEQFF.

This CDR3 is CASSGTRAFF. The CDR3, as DNA: TGTGCCAGCAGTGGTACTCGAGCTTTCTTT. The chain carries TRBV6-5 and TRBJ1-1; D is unclear. Per the germline V gene, CDR1 is MNHEY and CDR2 is SVGAGI. The length of the CDR3 is 10 residues. Between the trimmed V and J ends, which lost 5 bases and 10 bases, there was a span of 8 bases.

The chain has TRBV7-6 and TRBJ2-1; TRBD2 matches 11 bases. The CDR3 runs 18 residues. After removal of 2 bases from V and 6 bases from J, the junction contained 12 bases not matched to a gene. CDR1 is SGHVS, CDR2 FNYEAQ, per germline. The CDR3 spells CASSLSIVGLAEGNEQFF. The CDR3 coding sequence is TGTGCCAGCAGCTTAAGTATCGTGGGACTAGCGGAGGGCAATGAGCAGTTCTTC.

The DNA of the CDR3 is TGTGCCAGCAGCTTGAGTGTGGGCGGTGAGCAGTTCTTC. Translated: CASSLSVGGEQFF. The V gene is TRBV5-6, the J gene TRBJ2-1; D gene uncertain. The V end lost 1 base, the J end lost 9 bases, and 11 bases lay between the germline ends. There are 13 residues in the CDR3. The V gene's germline CDR1 is SGHDT and CDR2 YYEEEE.

CDR3 in amino acids: CASSLTLVGGGLNSEQFF. DNA of the CDR3: TGTGCCAGCAGTCTCACCCTAGTCGGTGGAGGGTTAAATAGTGAGCAGTTCTTC. V is TRBV7-3 and J is TRBJ2-1, with D perhaps matching TRBD2 (6 bases). V was pared by 6 bases and J by 9 bases, with 30 bases between. The V gene's germline CDR1 is SGHTA and CDR2 FQGTGA. The CDR3 consists of 18 residues.

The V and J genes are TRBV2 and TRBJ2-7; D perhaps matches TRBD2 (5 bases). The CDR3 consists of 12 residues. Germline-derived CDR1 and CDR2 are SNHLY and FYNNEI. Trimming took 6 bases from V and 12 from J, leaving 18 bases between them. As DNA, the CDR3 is TGTGCCAGCAGCACCGGACGGGCTGGGAGGTACTTC. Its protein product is CASSTGRAGRYF.

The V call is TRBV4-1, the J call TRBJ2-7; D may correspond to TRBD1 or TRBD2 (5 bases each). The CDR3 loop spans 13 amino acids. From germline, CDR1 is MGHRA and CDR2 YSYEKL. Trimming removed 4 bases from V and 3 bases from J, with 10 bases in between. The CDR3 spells CASSLGTSYEQYF. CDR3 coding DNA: TGCGCCAGCAGCCTTGGGACCAGCTACGAGCAGTACTTC.

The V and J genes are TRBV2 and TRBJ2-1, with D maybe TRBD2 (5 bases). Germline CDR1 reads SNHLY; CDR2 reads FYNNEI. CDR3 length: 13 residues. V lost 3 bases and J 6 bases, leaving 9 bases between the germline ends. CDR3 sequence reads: CASSDASFNEQFF. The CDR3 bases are TGTGCCAGCAGTGACGCTAGCTTCAATGAGCAGTTCTTC. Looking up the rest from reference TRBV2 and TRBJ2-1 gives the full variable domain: EPEVTQTPSHQVTQMGQEVILRCVPISNHLYFYWYRQILGQKVEFLVSFYNNEISEKSEIFDDQFSVERPDGSNFTLKIRSTKLEDSAMYFCASSDASFNEQFFGPGTRLTVL.

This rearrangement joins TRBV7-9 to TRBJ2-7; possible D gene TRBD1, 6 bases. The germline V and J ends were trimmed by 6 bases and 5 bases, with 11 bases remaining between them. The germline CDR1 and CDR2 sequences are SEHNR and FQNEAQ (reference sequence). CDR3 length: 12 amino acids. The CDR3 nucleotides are TGTGCCAGCAGACTAGACAGGAACGAGCAGTACTTC. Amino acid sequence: CASRLDRNEQYF.

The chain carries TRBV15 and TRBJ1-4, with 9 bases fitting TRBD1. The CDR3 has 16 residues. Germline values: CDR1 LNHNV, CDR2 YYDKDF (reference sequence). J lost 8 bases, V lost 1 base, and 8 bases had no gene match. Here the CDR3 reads CATSRALGQGEEKLFF. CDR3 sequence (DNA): TGTGCCACCAGCAGAGCTTTGGGACAGGGAGAAGAAAAACTGTTTTTT.

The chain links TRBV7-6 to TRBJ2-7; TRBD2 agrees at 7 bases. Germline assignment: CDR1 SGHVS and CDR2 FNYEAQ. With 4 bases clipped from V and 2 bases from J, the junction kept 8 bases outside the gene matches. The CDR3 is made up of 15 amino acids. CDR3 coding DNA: TGTGCCAGCAGCTCCGAGGGAGGGAGTACCTACGAGCAGTACTTC. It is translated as CASSSEGGSTYEQYF.

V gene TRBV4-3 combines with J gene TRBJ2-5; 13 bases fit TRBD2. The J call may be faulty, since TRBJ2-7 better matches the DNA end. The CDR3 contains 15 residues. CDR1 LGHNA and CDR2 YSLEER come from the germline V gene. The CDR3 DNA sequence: TGCGCCAGCAGCACACTAGCGGGAGGGCTGGGCGAGCAGTACTTC. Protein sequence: CASSTLAGGLGEQYF.

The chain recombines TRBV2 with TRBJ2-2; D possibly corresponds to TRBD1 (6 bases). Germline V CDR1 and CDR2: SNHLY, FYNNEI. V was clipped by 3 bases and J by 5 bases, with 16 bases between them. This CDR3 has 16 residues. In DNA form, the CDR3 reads TGTGCCAGCAGTGAGGTGGTGGGGGCCTGGACCGGGGAGCTGTTTTTT. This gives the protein CASSEVVGAWTGELFF. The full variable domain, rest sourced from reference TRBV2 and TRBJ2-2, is EPEVTQTPSHQVTQMGQEVILRCVPISNHLYFYWYRQILGQKVEFLVSFYNNEISEKSEIFDDQFSVERPDGSNFTLKIRSTKLEDSAMYFCASSEVVGAWTGELFFGEGSRLTVL.

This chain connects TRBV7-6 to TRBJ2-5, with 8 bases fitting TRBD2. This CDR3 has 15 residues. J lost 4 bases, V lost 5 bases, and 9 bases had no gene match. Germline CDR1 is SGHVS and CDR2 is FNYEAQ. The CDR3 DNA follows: TGTGCCAGCAGCCCGGAGCGGGGGCGAGGAGAGACCCAGTACTTC. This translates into CASSPERGRGETQYF.

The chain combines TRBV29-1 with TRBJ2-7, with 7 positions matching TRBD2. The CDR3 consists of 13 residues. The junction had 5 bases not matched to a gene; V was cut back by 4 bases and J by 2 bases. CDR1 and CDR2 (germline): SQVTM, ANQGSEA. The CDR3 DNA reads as TGCAGCGTTGTCGCTAGCGGAGCCTACGAGCAGTACTTC. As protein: CSVVASGAYEQYF.

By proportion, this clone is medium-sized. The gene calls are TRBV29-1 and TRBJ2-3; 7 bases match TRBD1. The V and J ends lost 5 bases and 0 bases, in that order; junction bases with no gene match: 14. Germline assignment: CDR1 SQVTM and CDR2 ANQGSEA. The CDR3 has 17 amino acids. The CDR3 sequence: CSVLPYLTGPSTDTQYF. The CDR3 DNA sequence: TGCAGCGTTTTACCTTATTTGACAGGGCCTAGCACAGATACGCAGTATTTT.

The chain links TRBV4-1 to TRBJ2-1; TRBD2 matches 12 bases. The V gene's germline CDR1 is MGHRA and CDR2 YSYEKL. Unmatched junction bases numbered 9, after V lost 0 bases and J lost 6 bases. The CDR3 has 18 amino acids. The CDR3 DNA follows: TGCGCCAGCAGCCAAGAAGCTAGCGGGGGGGGATTTGGCAATGAGCAGTTCTTC. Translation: CASSQEASGGGFGNEQFF.

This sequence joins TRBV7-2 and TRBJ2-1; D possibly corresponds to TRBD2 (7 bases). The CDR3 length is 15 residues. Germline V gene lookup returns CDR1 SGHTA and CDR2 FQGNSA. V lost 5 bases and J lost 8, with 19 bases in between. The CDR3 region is CASSPRRGAGDEQFF. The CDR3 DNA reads TGTGCCAGCAGCCCTCGTCGGGGGGCTGGGGATGAGCAGTTCTTC.

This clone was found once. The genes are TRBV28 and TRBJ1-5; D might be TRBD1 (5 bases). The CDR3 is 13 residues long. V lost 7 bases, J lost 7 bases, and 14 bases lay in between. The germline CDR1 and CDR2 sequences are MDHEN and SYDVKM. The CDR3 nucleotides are TGTGCCAGCACCCTGGGGGGTTACCAGCCCCAGCATTTT. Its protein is CASTLGGYQPQHF.

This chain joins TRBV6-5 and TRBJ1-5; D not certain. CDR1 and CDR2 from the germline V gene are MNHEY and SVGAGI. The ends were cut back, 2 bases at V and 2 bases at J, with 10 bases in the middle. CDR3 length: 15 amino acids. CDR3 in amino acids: CASSYGGEGNQPQHF. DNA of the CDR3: TGTGCCAGCAGTTACGGCGGGGAGGGCAATCAGCCCCAGCATTTT.

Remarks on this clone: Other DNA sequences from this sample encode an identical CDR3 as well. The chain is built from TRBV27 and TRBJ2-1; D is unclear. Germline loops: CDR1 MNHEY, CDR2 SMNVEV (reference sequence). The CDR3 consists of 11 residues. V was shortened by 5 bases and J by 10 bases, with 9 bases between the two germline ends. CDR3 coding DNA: TGTGCCAGCAGTCTCCGTGACGAGCAGTTCTTC. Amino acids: CASSLRDEQFF.

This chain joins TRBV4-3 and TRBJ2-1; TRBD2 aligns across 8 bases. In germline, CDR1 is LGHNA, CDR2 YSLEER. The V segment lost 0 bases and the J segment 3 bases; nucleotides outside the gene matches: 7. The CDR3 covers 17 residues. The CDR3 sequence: CASSQDVAGGLYNEQFF. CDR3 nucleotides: TGCGCCAGCAGCCAAGATGTGGCGGGAGGACTCTACAATGAGCAGTTCTTC.